Shown below are 13 T cell receptor beta chains from a single sample sequenced in a study of blood T cell repertoires in COVID-19. Only in-frame clones appear in the TCRdb table, and some are missing; sequencing was by immunoSEQ multiplex PCR. This repertoire shows 55,000 to 75,000 clones, over 65% found once; its top ten account for about a third. The sequencing input was peripheral blood. The receptors were sampled from an older woman with acute or convalescent COVID-19.

The rearrangement joins TRBV3-1 (or the pseudogene TRBV3-2) to TRBJ1-6; 8 bases map to TRBD1. Germline values: CDR1 LGHDT, CDR2 YNNKEL (reference sequence). This CDR3 has 18 residues. With V trimmed by 1 base and J by 0 bases, 5 bases remained unmatched. The CDR3 is CASSQGTGPSSYNSPLHF. In DNA, the CDR3 is TGTGCCAGCAGCCAAGGGACAGGGCCGAGCTCCTATAATTCACCCCTCCACTTT.

The chain carries TRBV19 and TRBJ1-5, with D uncertain. Germline V lookup: CDR1 LNHDA, CDR2 SQIVND (reference sequence). V lost 0 bases, J lost 5 bases, and 11 bases lay in between. The CDR3 has 15 amino acids. For the CDR3, the DNA is TGTGCCAGTAGTATAGATCTACAGTTATATCAGCCCCAGCATTTT. Amino acids: CASSIDLQLYQPQHF.

This chain uses TRBV5-1 with TRBJ2-1, with TRBD1 identical over 7 bases. CDR1 is SGHRS, CDR2 YFSETQ, per germline. This CDR3 spans 16 amino acids. Losses at the gene ends were 0 bases for V and 4 bases for J; bases not matched to a gene: 7. This chain's CDR3 is CASSLGQGVIYNEQFF. DNA of the CDR3: TGCGCCAGCAGCTTGGGTCAGGGGGTGATATACAATGAGCAGTTCTTC.

This chain joins TRBV4-3 and TRBJ1-1, with D possibly TRBD1 on 6 matching bases. The length of the CDR3 is 15 residues. Germline V gene data show CDR1 as LGHNA and CDR2 as YSLEER. V was shortened by 1 base and J by 0 bases, with 9 bases between the two germline ends. CDR3 sequence reads: CASSQAGTLNTEAFF. CDR3 DNA sequence: TGCGCCAGCAGCCAAGCCGGGACACTGAACACTGAAGCTTTCTTT.

CDR3 protein: CASSSPWTRANVLTF. The CDR3 coding sequence is TGTGCCAGCAGCTCCCCCTGGACACGAGCCAACGTCCTGACTTTC. The chain is built from TRBV11-2 and TRBJ2-6; a possible D gene is TRBD1 (5 bases). This CDR3 has 15 residues. From germline, CDR1 is SGHAT and CDR2 FQNNGV. V lost 4 bases, J lost 7 bases, and 14 bases lay in between.

This rearrangement joins TRBV7-9 to TRBJ2-5; weak D call: TRBD2 (5 bases). V shed 1 base and J shed 6 bases, with 12 bases lying between them. Germline CDR1 reads SEHNR; CDR2 reads FQNEAQ (reference sequence). The CDR3 has 14 residues. This CDR3 is CASSLGLAGKTQYF. In DNA form, the CDR3 reads TGTGCCAGCAGCTTAGGCCTAGCCGGGAAGACCCAGTACTTC.

The CDR3 here is CASSTGGGQETQYF. In DNA, the CDR3 is TGTGCCAGCAGCACTGGGGGAGGCCAAGAGACCCAGTACTTC. The rearrangement links TRBV5-4 to TRBJ2-5; tentative D call: TRBD2 (6 bases). Trimming pared 4 bases from V and 1 base from J, leaving 11 bases between. The CDR3 sequence is 14 residues long. Germline lookup yields CDR1 SGHNT and CDR2 YYREEE (reference sequence). The entire variable domain, with the rest obtained from reference TRBV5-4 and TRBJ2-5, is as follows: ETGVTQSPTHLIKTRGQQVTLRCSSQSGHNTVSWYQQALGQGPQFIFQYYREEENGRGNFPPRFSGLQFPNYSSELNVNALELDDSALYLCASSTGGGQETQYFGPGTRLLVL.

The chain carries TRBV10-3 and TRBJ2-2, with TRBD1 as a possible D gene (6 bases). Deletions cut 6 bases from V and 6 bases from J, with 17 bases between. The CDR3 runs 15 residues. The germline V gene encodes CDR1 ENHRY and CDR2 SYGVKD. CDR3 loop: CAISPQHRDPGELFF. CDR3 DNA sequence: TGTGCCATCAGCCCCCAACACAGGGATCCCGGGGAGCTGTTTTTT.

This clone turned up a few times. The chain couples TRBV19 to TRBJ2-7; 8 nucleotides match TRBD2. The CDR3 is made up of 14 amino acids. The J segment lost 5 bases and the V segment lost 5 bases, leaving 8 bases of the junction unmatched. CDR1 is LNHDA, CDR2 SQIVND, per germline (reference sequence). The CDR3 DNA sequence: TGTGCCAGTAGTCCGGGACTAGTTAACGACGAGCAGTACTTC. Translation: CASSPGLVNDEQYF.

The V and J genes are TRBV5-4 and TRBJ1-1, with 10 positions matching TRBD1. The germline CDR1 and CDR2 sequences are SGHNT and YYREEE (reference sequence). There are 14 residues in the CDR3. Germline trimming cut 1 base from V and 6 bases from J; bases unmatched to any gene: 3. The CDR3 nucleotides read TGTGCCAGCAGCTTGACGGGACAGGGGCCTGAAGCTTTCTTT. This translates into CASSLTGQGPEAFF.

Worth noting for this clone: One end of the junction is discordant with germline, which a read error may explain. J is TRBJ1-5 and V is TRBV10-2; weak D call: TRBD1 (6 bases). Germline V gives CDR1 WSHSY, CDR2 SAAADI. The CDR3 sequence is 13 residues long. The DNA of the CDR3 is TGCGCCAGCAGTGAGTCGACCGACAGGCCTCTGGATTTT. Translated, it gives CASSESTDRPLDF.

This clone came up once. This chain joins TRBV9 and TRBJ1-3; no definite D call. CDR1 and CDR2 (germline): SGDLS, YYNGEE. Trimming removed 2 bases at V and 7 bases at J, with 10 bases between. This CDR3 has 13 amino acids. The CDR3 nucleotides are TGTGCCAGCAGCGTCAACGGTGCGAACACCATATATTTT. Protein sequence: CASSVNGANTIYF.

The chain combines TRBV19 with TRBJ1-1; D is undetermined. V was trimmed by 2 bases and J by 6 bases, leaving 10 bases between them. CDR1 is LNHDA and CDR2 is SQIVND in the germline V gene (reference sequence). The CDR3 loop spans 13 amino acids. CDR3 region: CASSIPGFSEAFF. CDR3 coding DNA: TGTGCCAGTAGTATACCGGGTTTCTCTGAAGCTTTCTTT.